Presented here are 32 T cell receptor beta chains from one specimen sequenced in a study of shared clonotypes between healthy human individuals. Measured with immunoSEQ multiplex PCR; TCRdb has only the in-frame clones, and not every one. The sample lists some 510,000 clones, around 74% occurring once. Source material: PBMCs. These receptors all stem from a middle-aged woman in good health. Some clones in this sample may be carry-over from other donors' samples.

The chain combines TRBV19 with TRBJ1-5; no definite D call. This CDR3 contains 12 residues. V was trimmed by 7 bases and J by 9 bases, leaving 13 bases between them. CDR1 is LNHDA and CDR2 is SQIVND in the germline V gene (reference sequence). CDR3 in DNA: TGTGCCAGTAATGGGCAGGTCGGGCCCCAGCATTTT. It encodes CASNGQVGPQHF.

This clone was counted between two and nine times. V gene TRBV19 combines with J gene TRBJ1-4, with D perhaps TRBD1 (6 bases). The CDR3 is 17 amino acids. The germline V and J ends were trimmed by 7 bases and 7 bases, with 25 bases remaining between them. CDR1 LNHDA and CDR2 SQIVND come from the germline V gene (reference sequence). In nucleotides, the CDR3 is TGTGCCAGTACTACTCCCTCGTGGGGGCGTCGACGTGAAAAACTGTTTTTT. It yields the protein CASTTPSWGRRREKLFF.

V is TRBV14 and J is TRBJ2-2; 10 positions match TRBD1. Per germline, CDR1 SGHDN and CDR2 FVKESK. This CDR3 is built from 18 residues. The ends lost 1 base at V and 4 bases at J; junction bases unmatched: 9. The chain's CDR3 is CASSQVTGTGAFTGELFF. The CDR3 DNA sequence: TGTGCCAGCAGCCAAGTCACAGGGACAGGGGCTTTCACCGGGGAGCTGTTTTTT.

The chain links TRBV7-2 to TRBJ2-3, with TRBD2 identical over 9 bases. Germline CDR1 reads SGHTA; CDR2 reads FQGNSA. Trimming removed 3 bases from V and 2 bases from J; junction bases left unmatched: 6. The CDR3 totals 16 residues. The CDR3 nucleotides read TGTGCCAGCAGCTTTCGCGGGAGGGGCGACACAGATACGCAGTATTTT. It codes for CASSFRGRGDTDTQYF.

About this clone: In the same sample, other DNA sequences code for this CDR3. This chain connects TRBV18 to TRBJ2-2; TRBD1 agrees at 7 bases. V was clipped by 6 bases and J by 2 bases; unmatched bases: 6. Germline CDR1 and CDR2: KGHSH and LQKENI. The CDR3 extends over 15 amino acids. CDR3 DNA: TGTGCCAGCTCCCTGGGGACAGCAAACACCGGGGAGCTGTTTTTT. This translates into CASSLGTANTGELFF. Combining the CDR3 with reference TRBV18 and TRBJ2-2 gives the whole variable domain NAGVMQNPRHLVRRRGQEARLRCSPMKGHSHVYWYRQLPEEGLKFMVYLQKENIIDESGMPKERFSAEFPKEGPSILRIQQVVRGDSAAYFCASSLGTANTGELFFGEGSRLTVL.

This chain uses TRBV5-1 with TRBJ2-1; D perhaps matches TRBD1 (6 bases). Trimming stripped 0 bases from V and 5 bases from J, with 21 bases between. The CDR3 is 18 residues long. Germline CDR1 is SGHRS and CDR2 is YFSETQ. As DNA, the CDR3 is TGCGCCAGCAGCTTGGCCCCTCAAACAGGGTTTGGGAACAATGAGCAGTTCTTC. Protein product: CASSLAPQTGFGNNEQFF.

This clone was counted only a few times. The chain employs TRBV5-4 and TRBJ2-7; tentative D call: TRBD2 (5 bases). V was pared by 2 bases and J by 7 bases, with 10 bases between. The CDR3 has 12 residues. Per the germline V gene, CDR1 is SGHNT and CDR2 is YYREEE (reference sequence). Here the CDR3 DNA reads TGTGCCAGCAGCTTTTACCCGGGGGAGCAGTACTTC. Its protein product is CASSFYPGEQYF.

The genes are TRBV5-1 and TRBJ1-4; possible D gene TRBD1, 5 bases. From germline, CDR1 is SGHRS and CDR2 YFSETQ. The CDR3 extends over 16 amino acids. The germline V and J ends were trimmed by 1 base and 1 base, with 11 bases remaining between them. CDR3 DNA: TGCGCCAGCAGCTTGACCTCGGGGGGAACTAATGAAAAACTGTTTTTT. It specifies CASSLTSGGTNEKLFF.

Here the CDR3 reads CASSEGQALGETQYF. The CDR3 DNA sequence: TGTGCCAGCAGTGAAGGACAGGCACTTGGTGAGACCCAGTACTTC. The rearrangement uses TRBV6-1 and TRBJ2-5, with D tentatively TRBD1 (6 bases). Trimming stripped 1 base from V and 5 bases from J, with 14 bases between. CDR3 length: 15 amino acids. The germline V gene encodes CDR1 MNHNS and CDR2 SASEGT.

The rearrangement uses TRBV10-2 and TRBJ2-3, with D unresolved. The CDR3 sequence is 15 residues long. Germline V gene sequence: CDR1 WSHSY, CDR2 SAAADI. Trimming cost V 0 bases and J 4 bases, with 11 bases left between them. The CDR3 DNA follows: TGCGCCAGCAGTGAGTCAGTGACGGGCCCAGATACGCAGTATTTT. This gives the protein CASSESVTGPDTQYF.

The V and J genes are TRBV11-2 and TRBJ2-1; TRBD2 matches at 10 bases. CDR1 and CDR2 (germline): SGHAT, FQNNGV. The junction had 4 bases not matched to a gene; V was cut back by 5 bases and J by 6 bases. The CDR3 loop spans 14 amino acids. For the CDR3, the DNA is TGTGCCAGCAGCGTGCCTAGCGGGAGCAATGAGCAGTTCTTC. This translates into CASSVPSGSNEQFF.

This chain connects TRBV5-1 to TRBJ2-1; 9 bases are shared with TRBD2. Germline V gene data show CDR1 as SGHRS and CDR2 as YFSETQ. The CDR3 consists of 16 residues. V gave up 1 base and J gave up 6 bases; unmatched junction bases: 8. CDR3 in amino acids: CASSLISSGITNEQFF. DNA of the CDR3: TGCGCCAGCAGCTTGATATCTAGCGGGATTACCAATGAGCAGTTCTTC.

The DNA of the CDR3 is TGTGCCAGCAGCTTGGAGGGGTATATCACTGAAGCTTTCTTT. Translation: CASSLEGYITEAFF. V and J are TRBV5-4 and TRBJ1-1; tentatively, D is TRBD1 (5 bases). Germline V gene data show CDR1 as SGHNT and CDR2 as YYREEE (reference sequence). The CDR3 loop spans 14 amino acids. The V and J ends lost 0 bases and 4 bases respectively, with 10 bases between them.

Worth noting for this clone: At one end the junction does not follow the germline gene, possibly because of a read error. This rearrangement joins TRBV16 to TRBJ2-3; no definite D call. Germline CDR1 KGHSY, CDR2 FQNENV. CDR3 size: 11 residues. The CDR3 loop reads CASSQSAKPAF. In DNA, the CDR3 is TGTGCCAGCAGCCAATCAGCAAAGCCGGCTTTT.

The J gene is TRBJ2-2, the V gene TRBV4-3, with 7 nucleotides matching TRBD2. The CDR3 totals 14 residues. Trimming cost V 1 base and J 7 bases; bases outside gene matches: 3. CDR1 LGHNA and CDR2 YSLEER come from the germline V gene. CDR3 region: CASSQGRGFGELFF. The CDR3 DNA follows: TGCGCCAGCAGCCAAGGGCGGGGGTTCGGGGAGCTGTTTTTT.

The V gene is TRBV5-1, the J gene TRBJ2-5, with D possibly being TRBD1 (5 bases). The germline V and J ends were trimmed by 0 bases and 5 bases, with 14 bases remaining between them. Germline CDR1 reads SGHRS; CDR2 reads YFSETQ. The CDR3 loop spans 15 amino acids. DNA of the CDR3: TGCGCCAGCAGCTTGGTTACTCAGGGCACGGAGACCCAGTACTTC. Protein product: CASSLVTQGTETQYF. Full variable domain (remainder filled in from reference TRBV5-1 and TRBJ2-5): KAGVTQTPRYLIKTRGQQVTLSCSPISGHRSVSWYQQTPGQGLQFLFEYFSETQRNKGNFPGRFSGRQFSNSRSEMNVSTLELGDSALYLCASSLVTQGTETQYFGPGTRLLVL.

This sequence joins TRBV10-2 and TRBJ2-1; D is unclear. The CDR3 has 13 residues. The germline CDR1 and CDR2 sequences are WSHSY and SAAADI. V was shortened by 4 bases and J by 9 bases, with 13 bases between the two germline ends. The CDR3 DNA follows: TGCGCCAGCAGTGGTCTAACCACCGGTGAGCAGTTCTTC. Translation gives CASSGLTTGEQFF.

In this sample, this clone turned up once. The chain couples TRBV7-9 to TRBJ2-2, with 8 nucleotides matching TRBD1. Trimming took 5 bases from V and 4 from J; bases not matched to a gene: 6. The CDR3 has 15 residues. Germline CDR1 reads SEHNR; CDR2 reads FQNEAQ (reference sequence). The CDR3 spells CASSPDRGFTGELFF. CDR3 sequence (DNA): TGTGCCAGCAGCCCCGACAGGGGTTTCACCGGGGAGCTGTTTTTT.

This chain links TRBV7-8 with TRBJ2-5, with unresolved D. Trimming removed 3 bases at V and 1 base at J, with 9 bases between. The CDR3 covers 14 residues. Germline V lookup: CDR1 SGHVS, CDR2 FQNEAQ. The CDR3 DNA reads TGTGCCAGCAGCTTCCGTACCCCCCAAGAGACCCAGTACTTC. Translation gives CASSFRTPQETQYF. The full variable domain, in which reference TRBV7-8 and TRBJ2-5 provide the parts outside the CDR3, is GAGVSQSPRYKVAKRGQDVALRCDPISGHVSLFWYQQALGQGPEFLTYFQNEAQLDKSGLPSDRFFAERPEGSVSTLKIQRTQQEDSAVYLCASSFRTPQETQYFGPGTRLLVL.

This clone was recorded only once. V and J are TRBV4-2 and TRBJ2-3, with a tentative D call TRBD2 (6 bases). This CDR3 is built from 15 residues. Germline loops: CDR1 LGHNA, CDR2 YNFKEQ. The V end was cut by 5 bases, the J end by 1 base, with 13 bases between. The CDR3 sequence: CASSLVADGTDTQYF. The CDR3, as DNA: TGTGCCAGCAGCTTAGTAGCGGATGGCACAGATACGCAGTATTTT.

The V call is TRBV11-3, the J call TRBJ1-1; D not resolved. The CDR3 covers 13 residues. Germline lookup yields CDR1 SGHNT and CDR2 YENEEA. V lost 5 bases and J 1 base, leaving 8 bases between the germline ends. The CDR3 protein is CASSRRPNTEAFF. CDR3 nucleotides: TGTGCCAGCAGCCGGCGGCCGAACACTGAAGCTTTCTTT.

The rearrangement links TRBV5-1 to TRBJ1-1, with 8 bases lining up with TRBD1. Germline V gene data show CDR1 as SGHRS and CDR2 as YFSETQ. The CDR3 sequence is 14 residues long. The J segment lost 1 base and the V segment lost 4 bases, leaving 3 bases of the junction unmatched. Here the CDR3 reads CASSAGTGNTEAFF. The CDR3 region has the DNA TGCGCCAGCAGCGCCGGGACAGGGAACACTGAAGCTTTCTTT.

The chain combines TRBV9 with TRBJ2-3; the D is unclear. V lost 0 bases, J lost 0 bases, and 5 bases lay in between. CDR1 and CDR2 (germline): SGDLS, YYNGEE. This CDR3 has 14 residues. The CDR3 coding sequence is TGTGCCAGCAGCGTAGAGGTTAGCACAGATACGCAGTATTTT. Protein product: CASSVEVSTDTQYF.

The chain recombines TRBV7-9 with TRBJ2-1; maybe TRBD2 (5 bases). Trimming pared 6 bases from V and 5 bases from J, leaving 14 bases between. Looked up from germline, CDR1 is SEHNR and CDR2 is FQNEAQ (reference sequence). CDR3 length: 14 amino acids. The CDR3 DNA is TGTGCCAGCAGTCAACCAACTAGGAACAATGAGCAGTTCTTC. Translating gives CASSQPTRNNEQFF.

V and J are TRBV19 and TRBJ1-2, with a tentative D call TRBD1 (5 bases). V lost 2 bases and J lost 2, with 9 bases in between. This CDR3 is built from 14 residues. CDR1 LNHDA and CDR2 SQIVND come from the germline V gene (reference sequence). This chain's CDR3 is CASSILQGNYGYTF. In nucleotides, the CDR3 is TGTGCCAGTAGTATATTGCAGGGAAACTATGGCTACACCTTC.

The chain employs TRBV11-2 and TRBJ1-1; D gene uncertain. Trimming pared 0 bases from V and 3 bases from J, leaving 5 bases between. Germline V gives CDR1 SGHAT, CDR2 FQNNGV. The CDR3 consists of 13 residues. The CDR3 is CASSLDVYTEAFF. The CDR3 nucleotides are TGTGCCAGCAGCTTAGATGTGTACACTGAAGCTTTCTTT.

This clone was seen once. The V and J genes are TRBV18 and TRBJ2-1, with D possibly TRBD1 on 6 matching bases. The germline V gene has CDR1 KGHSH and CDR2 LQKENI. This CDR3 comprises 16 residues. V was shortened by 3 bases and J by 6 bases, with 18 bases between the two germline ends. Here the CDR3 DNA reads TGTGCCAGCTCACCGGGTCGGGCCAGGGGCCTCAATGAGCAGTTCTTC. Translated, it gives CASSPGRARGLNEQFF.

This rearrangement joins TRBV7-6 to TRBJ1-1; D gene unclear. This CDR3 contains 14 residues. The germline CDR1 and CDR2 sequences are SGHVS and FNYEAQ. Trimming left V 0 bases short and J 1 base short, with 6 bases between. The CDR3 protein is CASSLAGRNTEAFF. The DNA of the CDR3 is TGTGCCAGCAGCTTAGCAGGACGGAACACTGAAGCTTTCTTT.

The CDR3 DNA reads TGTGCCAGCAGTTCAGGGACGTCTAATGAAAAACTGTTTTTT. Encoded protein: CASSSGTSNEKLFF. The J gene is TRBJ1-4, the V gene TRBV28, with D perhaps matching TRBD1 (5 bases). This CDR3 has 14 amino acids. The V gene's germline CDR1 is MDHEN and CDR2 SYDVKM. V was trimmed by 4 bases and J by 3 bases, leaving 9 bases between them.

CDR3 nucleotides: TGTGCCAGCAGCCCCGGACAGGGGGCCCAGGATCTGACTAATGAAAAACTGTTTTTT. Translation: CASSPGQGAQDLTNEKLFF. The chain couples TRBV9 to TRBJ1-4; 11 nucleotides line up with TRBD1. CDR1 and CDR2 (germline): SGDLS, YYNGEE. V gave up 4 bases and J gave up 2 bases; unmatched junction bases: 13. CDR3 length: 19 amino acids.

This chain joins TRBV27 and TRBJ2-7; a possible D gene is TRBD2 (6 bases). From germline, CDR1 is MNHEY and CDR2 SMNVEV (reference sequence). Between the trimmed V and J ends, which lost 6 bases and 3 bases, there was a span of 12 bases. The CDR3 contains 13 residues. DNA of the CDR3: TGTGCCAGCAGAGGCGGGGCGTTCTACGAGCAGTACTTC. Translating it yields CASRGGAFYEQYF.

This clone was counted a few times. The gene calls are TRBV5-4 and TRBJ2-2, with 7 positions matching TRBD2. The CDR3 has 15 amino acids. Germline trimming cut 0 bases from V and 5 bases from J; bases unmatched to any gene: 4. Germline V gene lookup returns CDR1 SGHNT and CDR2 YYREEE (reference sequence). The CDR3 DNA reads as TGTGCCAGCAGCTTGGCGGGAGGCGGGACCGGGGAGCTGTTTTTT. Protein product: CASSLAGGGTGELFF.